Below are 3 T cell receptor beta chains sequenced from a single sample in a study of blood T cell repertoires in COVID-19. Libraries were prepared by immunoSEQ multiplex PCR; TCRdb keeps only in-frame clonotypes and omits some of them. The table has 150,000 to 200,000 clones, roughly nine tenths seen once. Sequenced material: peripheral blood. The receptors shown here come from a man in his 60s with acute or convalescent COVID-19.

This sequence joins TRBV5-4 and TRBJ2-7; D is unclear. Germline values: CDR1 SGHNT, CDR2 YYREEE (reference sequence). V was cut by 1 base and J by 0 bases, with 5 bases left in between. This CDR3 is 13 amino acids long. The CDR3 region is CASSLSRSYEQYF. DNA of the CDR3: TGTGCCAGCAGCTTGTCCCGCTCCTACGAGCAGTACTTC.

The chain combines TRBV7-2 with TRBJ1-1, with D possibly matching TRBD1 (5 bases). Germline CDR1 is SGHTA and CDR2 is FQGNSA. The CDR3 runs to 14 residues. V lost 7 bases, J lost 4 bases, and 16 bases lay in between. This CDR3 reads CASTPGGVGTEAFF. The CDR3 DNA is TGTGCCAGCACCCCAGGAGGGGTCGGCACTGAAGCTTTCTTT.

The V gene is TRBV25-1, the J gene TRBJ1-4; D gene uncertain. Germline V gene lookup returns CDR1 MGHDK and CDR2 SYGVNS. With 6 bases removed from V and 6 bases from J, the gap between germline ends came to 11 bases. CDR3 length: 13 amino acids. The CDR3 bases are TGTGCCAGCAGGGGCGCGGGGTATGAAAAACTGTTTTTT. Protein product: CASRGAGYEKLFF.